This T cell receptor beta chain is from a study of cytomegalovirus exposure and HLA in healthy donors (dated by TCRdb to about 2017). About the investigation overall: An earlier analysis of about 530 of the donors reported approximately 280 Gb of sequence data and 95 million to 120 million unique TCR beta sequences obtained from roughly 170 million T cells. An early release covering about 600 HLA-typed donors comprised 250 to 350 gigabases of sequencing data and around 80 million unique TCR sequences. Using immunosequencing, the study profiled T cell repertoires from about 620 subjects and related those repertoires to cytomegalovirus serostatus. The later analysis used no new phenotypic data to find candidate immune exposures, relying instead on TCR beta sequences and their occurrence across donors. Along with the roughly 670-subject first cohort, a separate validation cohort of over a hundred different subjects was used. Among the roughly 400 genotyped donors, about 85% belonged to the genetic ancestry cluster associated with self-reported Caucasian donors. In an earlier analysis of 550 to 700 of the donors, high-throughput TCR beta sequencing was used to judge whether each TCR beta V gene segment behaved as functional or pseudogenic. Genome-wide SNP genotypes for about 65% of the 666 donors were used in a later genetic analysis, which treated that subset as a discovery cohort. The study was designed to test whether signatures of past pathogen exposure could be identified by cataloging public T cell receptors. The number of donors typed differed by locus, with 629-630 for A, B, C, DRB1 and DQB1, around 520 for DQA1, under 610 for DPA1, and about 450 for DPB1. Every discovery cohort repertoire had been produced on one sequencing platform. Roughly five DR-DQ haplotypes were treated as single units for association and clustering because of strong linkage in the cohort. To predict cytomegalovirus infection status, the study combined high-throughput TCR immunosequencing, statistical association of individual TCRs with disease status, and machine learning. Among some 400 genotyped donors of the cohort, an average of around 220,000 unique TCR beta nucleotide sequences was sequenced per donor, of which about 18% were non-productive. To study patterns of TCR occurrence, a later analysis re-analyzed previously published TCR beta repertoires from around 660 donors and added high-resolution HLA genotyping. Donor age, sex, ethnicity and CMV serostatus were collected together with the repertoire data. HLA typing included class I and class II loci at four-digit resolution.

On this clone: Its antigen is still unknown. No base quality information exists; no much larger clone differs at one position.

Broader findings and caveats from the paper: While some public TCRs were present in many individuals, most TCR sequences turned up only very rarely across donors. A further reported finding was that TCR beta sequences accurately predicted the HLA-A and HLA-B alleles for most subjects in the first cohort. The authors suggested that the approach could potentially be generalized to other disease states and immunological phenotypes. In both the original and validation cohorts, the classifier was reported to diagnose cytomegalovirus status with high specificity and sensitivity. A few of the identified cytomegalovirus-associated TCR beta chains were confirmed in vitro to be specific for cytomegalovirus antigens. Broadly in line with IMGT annotations, most TCR beta V segments showed up in productive rearrangements about 87% or about 30% of the time in an earlier analysis of 450 to 600 of the donors. A later genetic analysis reported fewer N-insertions in productive TCRs among donors in an Asian-associated ancestry cluster than the approximately 700-donor mean. The only immune exposure information available for the cohort was CMV serostatus. The study gave a list of 150 to 200 TCR beta chains associated with cytomegalovirus. At a false discovery rate of 0.05, a later analysis linked approximately 18,000 TCR beta sequences to specific HLA alleles. Several of the top co-occurrence clusters appeared to be linked to parvovirus B19, influenza, CMV and Epstein-Barr virus, according to a later analysis. When HLA alleles, especially DR and DQ, strongly co-occurred, TCR associations were difficult to assign to individual alleles. This cohort had only TCR beta chains sequenced, and the lack of alpha or paired-chain data limited which features could be detected. According to a later analysis, TCR association rates differed among HLA loci, with DRB1 alleles showing the most associated TCRs and HLA-C alleles showing the fewest. A group of highly shared sequence variants was considered likely to be a technical artifact of the sequencing pipeline. In a later analysis, most CMV-associated TCR beta chains were found to appear HLA-restricted, with HLA associations seemingly driven largely by CMV exposure. Compared with equally common non-associated chains, HLA-associated TCR beta chains in a later analysis were more clonally expanded and had lower generation probabilities. Because counts were too low, some 17 rarely observed V segments, including chromosome 9 orphons, were left out of the earlier analysis of 587 of the donors. Because HLA typing was unavailable for some donors at each locus, only the typed subset was used in association tests. Correlated functional status among segregating V segments might be attributable to linkage disequilibrium, but an unknown experimental factor could not be ruled out. The 87-base-pair reads could not distinguish some IMGT-functional V segments, including TRBV6-2 and TRBV6-3, so those segments were excluded. In a later genetic analysis, a missense DCLRE1C variant was associated with V-gene and J-gene trimming of TCR beta chains, and the association was replicated in an independent cohort. The presence/absence analyses assumed that sequencing depth was roughly uniform across donors, and that assumption may not be true.

The cohort consisted of some 730 healthy bone marrow donors. At the time of sampling, all cohort members were nominally healthy, though unrecorded immune exposures were likely present. The donor was CMV seronegative and was included in the group of a few hundred seronegative cohort members. A peripheral blood sample was collected from each donor, and TCR beta sequencing was performed on peripheral blood mononuclear cells. Genomic DNA extraction from the blood cell samples was performed with the Qiagen DNeasy Blood Extraction Kit. The library was made by the immunoSEQ multiplex PCR assay. For the multiplex PCR, a mixture combining 60 forward primers for TCR Vbeta segments and 13 reverse primers for TCR Jbeta segments was used. The CDR3 region of rearranged TCR beta genes was amplified from genomic DNA by a multiplex PCR assay. The Illumina HiSeq System was used to sequence the amplified TCR beta libraries as 87-base-pair reads. The paper's processing steps were these. Across the 700 or so repertoires, a later analysis counted 75 million to 90 million unique TCR beta chains, 9.5 million to 12 million of which were shared by at least two donors. Raw reads were error-corrected and collapsed into unique sequences by a nearest-neighbor algorithm in which closely related sequences were merged to remove PCR and sequencing errors. To assign V, D and J gene segments, CDR3 sequences were aligned to IMGT reference sequences. For a sequence to be retained, a match of at least six nucleotides to both a V gene segment and a J gene segment was required. A rearrangement was called productive if the CDR3 had no stop codons and remained in frame with V and J, and every other rearrangement was called non-productive. CDR3 was defined by IMGT convention, running from the second conserved V-encoded cysteine to the conserved J-encoded phenylalanine. Sequences without an unambiguous match to a single V gene segment were excluded from the earlier analysis of over 500 of the donors. An earlier analysis of fewer than 750 of the donors classified V segments as functional when productive rearrangements were above 56.7% and as segregating when the standard deviation between donors was above 5%. A statistical classification framework was developed to diagnose cytomegalovirus status using the catalog of TCR beta chain sequences. In a later analysis, TCR nucleotide sequences were compared against IMGT/GENE-DB human TR gene sequences so that V and J genes could be assigned. A later analysis assigned CDR3 sequences and most-parsimonious VDJ recombination scenarios with the TCRdist pipeline. In a later analysis, each TCR beta chain was defined by its CDR3 amino acid sequence together with its V-gene family, and reads lacking a unique V-gene family were excluded. In a later analysis, some 600 highly shared, low-generation-probability nucleotide sequences were removed to address suspected cross-contamination and a sequencing artifact. In a later analysis, a clonal expansion index was calculated for each public chain from normalized within-repertoire ranks of inferred template counts. In a later analysis, generation probabilities were computed using a VDJ recombination model fitted to out-of-frame rearrangements, and the results were checked against IGoR. In a later analysis, hypergeometric tests were used to score TCR-TCR, TCR-HLA and TCR-CMV co-occurrence, with a repertoire-size bias correction applied to TCR pairs. To estimate false discovery rates, a later analysis permuted the HLA or CMV assignments 20 times. A later analysis grouped co-occurring TCRs with DBSCAN, adding TCRdist sequence similarity when clustering within HLA-allele-positive subsets. Co-occurrence clustering excluded repertoires with fewer than 30,000 or more than 120,000 public chains, plus five with anomalous nucleotide sharing. TCRdb carries this immuneACCESS record with in-frame sequences only. Its versions omit some clonotypes, under half of them owing to an unresolved V gene in the studies checked, with the rest unexplained. From that table come the V and J calls and clone size; the DNA was used to work out D and trimming. This sample comprises 200,000 to 250,000 clones, around nine tenths of them detected only once. Clones ranked in the top ten supply 1% of the sample.

Reading the germline V gene (reference sequence) gives CDR1 GTSNPN and CDR2 SVGIG. V drops 0 bases and J drops 2 bases, leaving 5 bases in between. From the cysteine up to the phenylalanine, the CDR3 has a length of 13 residues. Only CDR3 DNA is held: 39 bases, read in frame from base 1. The TCR originated in a woman aged 18-30 years in good health and CMV-seronegative. The chain is assembled from TRBV30 and TRBJ1-5; matching of 5 bases hints at TRBD1 as the D gene. Input material: PBMCs. The CDR3 region: CAWSVGGNQPQHF. The sequenced DNA: TGTGCCTGGAGTGTAGGGGGCAATCAGCCCCAGCATTTT.